Listed below are T cell receptor beta chains from one sample, sequenced in a study of radiation and T cells in renal cell carcinoma. Produced via immunoSEQ multiplex PCR; TCRdb's table is partial and in-frame only. The repertoire holds 120,000 or so clones, 70% to 90% seen once, with over 4.5% in the top ten. Sequences were derived from blood, sampled from a patient whose treatment included radiotherapy and nephrectomy. Source of these receptors: a woman in her seventies with renal cell carcinoma. Each CDR3 is given with its conserved first and last residue. D genes are given only for firm matches. Clone size is stated in some rows and not others, as once, few, many or a class when expanded.

J,D,size,length,V,CDR3,DNA
TRBJ1-2,NA,NA,12,TRBV10-3,CAIRPLGGGYTF,TGTGCCATCAGGCCTCTCGGGGGCGGCTACACCTTC
TRBJ2-5,TRBD1,NA,14,TRBV28,CASSLTGVKETQYF,TGTGCCAGCAGCCTGACAGGGGTTAAAGAGACCCAGTACTTC
TRBJ1-3,NA,NA,15,TRBV6-5,CASSLSRVRGNTIYF,TGTGCCAGCAGTCTATCCAGGGTTCGGGGGAACACCATATATTTT
TRBJ2-3,NA,NA,14,TRBV9,CASSVGTNTDTQYF,TGTGCCAGCAGCGTAGGAACTAACACAGATACGCAGTATTTT
TRBJ2-7,NA,NA,13,TRBV5-1,CASSFREAYEQYF,TGCGCCAGCAGCTTCCGAGAGGCCTACGAGCAGTACTTC
TRBJ1-4,NA,NA,15,TRBV19,CASSIEAGKGEKLFF,TGTGCCAGTAGTATAGAGGCAGGTAAAGGAGAAAAACTGTTTTTT
TRBJ2-7,TRBD1,NA,15,TRBV11-2,CASSARRDRRGEQYF,TGTGCCAGCAGCGCCCGCCGGGACAGGCGCGGCGAGCAGTACTTC
TRBJ1-4,NA,NA,15,TRBV2,CASSEFGLRNEKLFF,TGTGCCAGCAGTGAATTTGGACTCAGGAATGAAAAACTGTTTTTT
TRBJ2-2,TRBD1,NA,15,TRBV5-1,CASSHSDRAAGELFF,TGCGCCAGCAGCCATTCTGACAGGGCGGCCGGGGAGCTGTTTTTT
TRBJ2-7,TRBD1,once,14,TRBV13,CASSLPGGSYEQYF,TGTGCCAGCAGCCTCCCAGGGGGCTCCTACGAGCAGTACTTC
TRBJ2-7,TRBD1,NA,13,TRBV18,CASSYDRGGEQYF,TGTGCCAGCTCATATGACAGGGGCGGTGAGCAGTACTTC
TRBJ2-7,NA,NA,13,TRBV6-5,CASRRAALGEQYF,TGTGCCAGCAGACGGGCCGCCTTGGGCGAGCAGTACTTC
TRBJ2-7,NA,NA,13,TRBV30,CAWGSKSSYEQYF,TGTGCCTGGGGGTCCAAGAGCTCCTACGAGCAGTACTTC
TRBJ1-1,TRBD1,few,14,TRBV28,CASREGTGATEAFF,TGTGCCAGCAGGGAGGGGACAGGGGCCACTGAAGCTTTCTTT
TRBJ2-3,TRBD2,NA,18,TRBV7-9,CASSVTPPSGGVTDTQYF,TGTGCCAGCAGCGTCACCCCTCCTAGCGGGGGGGTCACAGATACGCAGTATTTT
TRBJ2-7,TRBD1,NA,12,TRBV10-3,CATRGQGVEQYF,TGTGCCACCAGGGGACAGGGGGTGGAGCAGTACTTC
TRBJ1-1,NA,NA,14,TRBV4-3,CASSQERAYTEAFF,TGCGCCAGCAGCCAAGAAAGAGCATACACTGAAGCTTTCTTT
TRBJ1-2,NA,NA,14,TRBV11-2,CASSLSRQSYGYTF,TGTGCCAGCAGCTTAAGCAGACAGTCGTATGGCTACACCTTC
TRBJ1-1,NA,NA,15,TRBV13,CASSLAWGGNTEAFF,TGTGCCAGCAGCTTAGCGTGGGGAGGGAACACTGAAGCTTTCTTT
TRBJ2-1,NA,NA,14,TRBV5-1,CASSLAERHNEQFF,TGCGCCAGCAGCTTGGCCGAGCGCCACAATGAGCAGTTCTTC
TRBJ2-2,NA,NA,16,TRBV4-3,CASSQGVVSSTGELFF,TGCGCCAGCAGCCAAGGAGTCGTGTCTAGCACCGGGGAGCTGTTTTTT
TRBJ2-7,NA,NA,14,TRBV7-9,CASSLSGSGNEQYF,TGTGCCAGCAGCTTATCAGGGTCGGGGAACGAGCAGTACTTC
TRBJ2-1,NA,NA,16,TRBV6-1,CASSELPRGYYNEQFF,TGTGCCAGCAGTGAACTTCCCCGGGGCTACTACAATGAGCAGTTCTTC
TRBJ1-3,TRBD1,NA,15,TRBV7-9,CASSPRQGEGNTIYF,TGTGCCAGCAGCCCTCGACAGGGGGAAGGAAACACCATATATTTT
TRBJ2-3,NA,once,12,TRBV4-2,CASSQVADTQYF,TGTGCCAGCAGCCAAGTTGCAGATACGCAGTATTTT